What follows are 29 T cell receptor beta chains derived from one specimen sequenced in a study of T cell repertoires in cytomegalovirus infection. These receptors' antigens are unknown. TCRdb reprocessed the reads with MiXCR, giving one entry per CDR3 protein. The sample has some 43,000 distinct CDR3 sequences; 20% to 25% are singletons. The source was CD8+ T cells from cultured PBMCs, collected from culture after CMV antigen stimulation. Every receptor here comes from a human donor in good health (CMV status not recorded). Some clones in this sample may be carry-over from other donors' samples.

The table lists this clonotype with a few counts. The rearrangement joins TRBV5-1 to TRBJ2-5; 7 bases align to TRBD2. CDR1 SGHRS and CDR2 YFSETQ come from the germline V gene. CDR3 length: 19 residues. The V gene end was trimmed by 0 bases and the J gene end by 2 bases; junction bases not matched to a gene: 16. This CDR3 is CASSLVRPWLADSQETQYF. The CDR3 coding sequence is TGCGCCAGCAGCTTGGTTCGGCCCTGGCTAGCGGACTCTCAAGAGACCCAGTACTTC.

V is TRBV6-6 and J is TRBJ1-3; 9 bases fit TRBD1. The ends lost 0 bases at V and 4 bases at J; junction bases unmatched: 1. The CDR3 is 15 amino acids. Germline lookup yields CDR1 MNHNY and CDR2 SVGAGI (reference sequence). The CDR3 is CASSYSGTGGNTIYF. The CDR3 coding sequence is TGTGCCAGCAGTTACTCCGGGACAGGGGGAAACACCATATATTTT.

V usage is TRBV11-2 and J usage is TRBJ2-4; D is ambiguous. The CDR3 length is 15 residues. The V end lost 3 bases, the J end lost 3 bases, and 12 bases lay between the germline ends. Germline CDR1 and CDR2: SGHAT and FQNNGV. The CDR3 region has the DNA TGTGCCAGCAGCTTTGGCTCCCAAGGCAAAAACATTCAGTACTTC. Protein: CASSFGSQGKNIQYF.

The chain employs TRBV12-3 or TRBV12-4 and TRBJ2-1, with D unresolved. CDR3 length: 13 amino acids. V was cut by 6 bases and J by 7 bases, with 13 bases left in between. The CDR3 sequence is CASSSQTVNEQFF. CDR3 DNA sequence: TGTGCCAGCAGCTCTCAGACCGTAAATGAGCAGTTCTTC.

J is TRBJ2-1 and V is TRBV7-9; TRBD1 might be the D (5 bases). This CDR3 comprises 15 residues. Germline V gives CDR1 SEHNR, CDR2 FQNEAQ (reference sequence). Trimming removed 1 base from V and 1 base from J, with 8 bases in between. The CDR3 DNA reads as TGTGCCAGCAGCTTAGAAGGGGTGTCCTACAATGAGCAGTTCTTC. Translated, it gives CASSLEGVSYNEQFF.

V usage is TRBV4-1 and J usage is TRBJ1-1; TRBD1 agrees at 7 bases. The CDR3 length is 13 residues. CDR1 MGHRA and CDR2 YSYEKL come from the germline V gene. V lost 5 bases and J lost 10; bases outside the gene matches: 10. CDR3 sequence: CASSMGTALLAFF. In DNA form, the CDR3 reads TGCGCCAGCAGCATGGGGACAGCCCTATTAGCTTTCTTT.

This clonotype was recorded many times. The CDR3 sequence: CASSQGRTEREQYF. CDR3 nucleotide sequence: TGCGCCAGCAGCCAGGGTAGGACAGAGCGCGAGCAGTACTTC. The chain has TRBV4-3 and TRBJ2-7; tentative D call: TRBD1 (6 bases). Germline assignment: CDR1 LGHNA and CDR2 YSLEER. This CDR3 comprises 14 residues. The ends were cut back, 3 bases at V and 6 bases at J, with 15 bases in the middle.

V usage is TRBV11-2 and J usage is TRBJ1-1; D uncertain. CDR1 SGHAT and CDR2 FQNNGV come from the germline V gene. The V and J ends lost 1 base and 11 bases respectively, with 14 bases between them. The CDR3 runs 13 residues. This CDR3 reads CASSLGMSSGAFF. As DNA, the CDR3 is TGTGCCAGCAGCTTAGGAATGTCCTCTGGGGCTTTCTTT.

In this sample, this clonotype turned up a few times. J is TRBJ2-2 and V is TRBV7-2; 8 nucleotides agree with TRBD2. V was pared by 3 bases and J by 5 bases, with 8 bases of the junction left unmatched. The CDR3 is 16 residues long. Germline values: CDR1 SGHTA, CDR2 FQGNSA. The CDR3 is CASSFVSGRVTGELFF. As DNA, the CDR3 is TGTGCCAGCAGCTTCGTCAGCGGGAGAGTTACCGGGGAGCTGTTTTTT. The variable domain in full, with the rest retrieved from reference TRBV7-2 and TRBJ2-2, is GAGVSQSPSNKVTEKGKDVELRCDPISGHTALYWYRQSLGQGLEFLIYFQGNSAPDKSGLPSDRFSAERTGGSVSTLTIQRTQQEDSAVYLCASSFVSGRVTGELFFGEGSRLTVL.

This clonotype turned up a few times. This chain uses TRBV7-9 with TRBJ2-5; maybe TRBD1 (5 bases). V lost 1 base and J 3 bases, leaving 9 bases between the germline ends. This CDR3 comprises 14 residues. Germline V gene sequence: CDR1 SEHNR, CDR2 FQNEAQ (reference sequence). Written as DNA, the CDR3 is TGTGCCAGCAGCTTAGAGGCCAGGGAAGAGACCCAGTACTTC. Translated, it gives CASSLEAREETQYF. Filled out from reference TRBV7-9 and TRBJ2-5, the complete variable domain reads DTGVSQNPRHKITKRGQNVTFRCDPISEHNRLYWYRQTLGQGPEFLTYFQNEAQLEKSRLLSDRFSAERPKGSFSTLEIQRTEQGDSAMYLCASSLEAREETQYFGPGTRLLVL.

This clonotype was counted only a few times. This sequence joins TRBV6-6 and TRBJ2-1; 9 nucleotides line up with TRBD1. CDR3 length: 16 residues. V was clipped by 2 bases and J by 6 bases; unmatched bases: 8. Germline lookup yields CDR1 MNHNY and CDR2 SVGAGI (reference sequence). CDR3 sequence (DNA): TGTGCCAGCAGTTACGGTAGGGGACAGGGTGGCAATGAGCAGTTCTTC. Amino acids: CASSYGRGQGGNEQFF.

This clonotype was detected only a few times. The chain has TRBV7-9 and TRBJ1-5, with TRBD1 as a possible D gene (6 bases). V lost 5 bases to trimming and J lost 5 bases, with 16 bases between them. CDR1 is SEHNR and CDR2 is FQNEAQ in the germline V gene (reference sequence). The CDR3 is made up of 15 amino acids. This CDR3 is CASSRDTDVYQPQHF. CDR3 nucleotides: TGTGCCAGCAGCCGGGACACCGACGTTTATCAGCCCCAGCATTTT. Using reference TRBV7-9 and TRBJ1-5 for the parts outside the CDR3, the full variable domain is DTGVSQNPRHKITKRGQNVTFRCDPISEHNRLYWYRQTLGQGPEFLTYFQNEAQLEKSRLLSDRFSAERPKGSFSTLEIQRTEQGDSAMYLCASSRDTDVYQPQHFGDGTRLSIL.

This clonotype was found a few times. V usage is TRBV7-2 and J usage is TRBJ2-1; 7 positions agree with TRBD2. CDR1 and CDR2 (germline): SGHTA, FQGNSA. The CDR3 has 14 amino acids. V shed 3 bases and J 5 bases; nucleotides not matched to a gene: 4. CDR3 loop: CASSLGGTNNEQFF. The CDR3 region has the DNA TGTGCCAGCAGCTTGGGAGGGACTAACAATGAGCAGTTCTTC.

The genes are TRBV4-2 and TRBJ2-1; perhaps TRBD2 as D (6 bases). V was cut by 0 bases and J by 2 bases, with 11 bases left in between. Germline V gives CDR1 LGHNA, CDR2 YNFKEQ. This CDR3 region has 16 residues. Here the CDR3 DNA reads TGTGCCAGCAGCCAAGAAGAAGGACTAACCTACAATGAGCAGTTCTTC. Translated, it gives CASSQEEGLTYNEQFF.

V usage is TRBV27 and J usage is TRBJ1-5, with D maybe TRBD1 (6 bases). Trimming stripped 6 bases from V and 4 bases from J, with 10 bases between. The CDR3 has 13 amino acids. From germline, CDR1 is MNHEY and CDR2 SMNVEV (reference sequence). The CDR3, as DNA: TGTGCCAGCAGCGTGGGGGCGAATCAGCCCCAGCATTTT. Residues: CASSVGANQPQHF.

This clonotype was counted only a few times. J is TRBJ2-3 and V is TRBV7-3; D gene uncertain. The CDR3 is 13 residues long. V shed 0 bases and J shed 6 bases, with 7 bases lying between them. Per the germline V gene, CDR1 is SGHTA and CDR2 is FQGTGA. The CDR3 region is CASSLTSRDTQYF. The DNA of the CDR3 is TGTGCCAGCAGCTTAACGTCAAGGGATACGCAGTATTTT. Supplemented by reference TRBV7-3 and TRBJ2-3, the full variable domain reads GAGVSQTPSNKVTEKGKYVELRCDPISGHTALYWYRQSLGQGPEFLIYFQGTGAADDSGLPNDRFFAVRPEGSVSTLKIQRTERGDSAVYLCASSLTSRDTQYFGPGTRLTVL.

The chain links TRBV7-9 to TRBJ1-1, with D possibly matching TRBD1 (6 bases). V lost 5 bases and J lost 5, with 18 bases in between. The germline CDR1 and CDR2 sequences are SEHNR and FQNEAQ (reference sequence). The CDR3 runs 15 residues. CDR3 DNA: TGTGCCAGCAGCAACGAAATGGGGGCTCGGACTGAAGCTTTCTTT. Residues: CASSNEMGARTEAFF.

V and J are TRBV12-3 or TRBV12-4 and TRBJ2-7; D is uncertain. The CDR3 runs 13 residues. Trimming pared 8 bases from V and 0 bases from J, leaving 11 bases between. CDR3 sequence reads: CASRGEPSYEQYF. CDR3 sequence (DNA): TGTGCCAGCCGAGGTGAGCCCTCCTACGAGCAGTACTTC.

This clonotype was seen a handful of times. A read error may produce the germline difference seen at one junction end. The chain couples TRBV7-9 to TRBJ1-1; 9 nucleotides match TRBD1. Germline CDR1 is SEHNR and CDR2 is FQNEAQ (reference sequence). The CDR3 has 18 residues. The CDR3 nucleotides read TGTGCCAGCAGCTACCCACGGGACAGGGCAAATAGGGACACTGGAGCTTTCTTT. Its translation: CASSYPRDRANRDTGAFF.

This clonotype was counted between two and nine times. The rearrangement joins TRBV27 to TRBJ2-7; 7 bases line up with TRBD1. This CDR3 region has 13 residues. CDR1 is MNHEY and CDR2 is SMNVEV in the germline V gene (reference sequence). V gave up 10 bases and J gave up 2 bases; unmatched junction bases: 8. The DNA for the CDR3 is TGTGCCATAAAGACAGGGACAACCTACGAGCAGTACTTC. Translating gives CAIKTGTTYEQYF.

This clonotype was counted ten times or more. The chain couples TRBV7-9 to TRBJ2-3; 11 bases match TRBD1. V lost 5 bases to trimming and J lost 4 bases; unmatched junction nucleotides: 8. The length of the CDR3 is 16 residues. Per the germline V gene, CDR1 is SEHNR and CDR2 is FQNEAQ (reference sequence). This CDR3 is CASSPDRGPVSDTQYF. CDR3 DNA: TGTGCCAGCAGCCCGGACAGGGGGCCTGTCTCAGATACGCAGTATTTT. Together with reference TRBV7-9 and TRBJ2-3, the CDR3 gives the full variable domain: DTGVSQNPRHKITKRGQNVTFRCDPISEHNRLYWYRQTLGQGPEFLTYFQNEAQLEKSRLLSDRFSAERPKGSFSTLEIQRTEQGDSAMYLCASSPDRGPVSDTQYFGPGTRLTVL.

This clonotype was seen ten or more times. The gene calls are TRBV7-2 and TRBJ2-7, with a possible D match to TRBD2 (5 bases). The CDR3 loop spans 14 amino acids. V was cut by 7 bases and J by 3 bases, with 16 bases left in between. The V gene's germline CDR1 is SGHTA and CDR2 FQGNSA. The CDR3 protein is CASTLLGGIYEQYF. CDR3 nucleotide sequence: TGTGCCAGCACCCTCCTTGGAGGAATCTACGAGCAGTACTTC.

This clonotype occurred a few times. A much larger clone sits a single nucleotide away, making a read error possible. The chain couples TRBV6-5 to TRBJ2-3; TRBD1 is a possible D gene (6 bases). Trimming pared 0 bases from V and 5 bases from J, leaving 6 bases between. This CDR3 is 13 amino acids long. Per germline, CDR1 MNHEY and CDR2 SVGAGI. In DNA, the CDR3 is TGTGCCAGCAGTTACTCAGGGGGAGATACGCAGTATTTT. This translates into CASSYSGGDTQYF.

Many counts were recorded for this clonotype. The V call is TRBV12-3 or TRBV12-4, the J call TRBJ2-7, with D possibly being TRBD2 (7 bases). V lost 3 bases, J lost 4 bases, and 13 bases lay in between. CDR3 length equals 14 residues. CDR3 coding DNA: TGTGCCAGCAGTTTTGCACGGGGGGCTTACGAGCAGTACTTC. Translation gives CASSFARGAYEQYF.

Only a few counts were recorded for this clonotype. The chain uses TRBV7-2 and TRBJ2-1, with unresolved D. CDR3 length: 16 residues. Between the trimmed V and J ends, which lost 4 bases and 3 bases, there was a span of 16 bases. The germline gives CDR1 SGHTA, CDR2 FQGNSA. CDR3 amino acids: CASSSTLPTRYNEQFF. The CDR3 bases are TGTGCCAGCAGCTCCACCCTCCCCACCCGCTACAATGAGCAGTTCTTC.

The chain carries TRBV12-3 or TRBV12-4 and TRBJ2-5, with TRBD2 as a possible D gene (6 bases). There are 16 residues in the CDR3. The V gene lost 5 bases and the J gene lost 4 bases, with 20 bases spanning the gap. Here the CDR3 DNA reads TGTGCCAGCAGTCCCCCGGGACTCCCTTCTGGAGAGACCCAGTACTTC. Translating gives CASSPPGLPSGETQYF.

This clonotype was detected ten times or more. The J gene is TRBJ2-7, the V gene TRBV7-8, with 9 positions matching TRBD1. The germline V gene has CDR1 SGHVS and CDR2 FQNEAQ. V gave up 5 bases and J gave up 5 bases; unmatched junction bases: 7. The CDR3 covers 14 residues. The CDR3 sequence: CASSDRDRDNEQYF. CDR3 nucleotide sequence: TGTGCCAGCAGCGACCGGGACAGGGACAACGAGCAGTACTTC.

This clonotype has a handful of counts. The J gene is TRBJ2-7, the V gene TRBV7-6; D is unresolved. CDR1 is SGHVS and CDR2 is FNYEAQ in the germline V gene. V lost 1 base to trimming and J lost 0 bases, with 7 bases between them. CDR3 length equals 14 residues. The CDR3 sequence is CASSLVGNSYEQYF. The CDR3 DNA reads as TGTGCCAGCAGCTTAGTAGGCAACTCCTACGAGCAGTACTTC.

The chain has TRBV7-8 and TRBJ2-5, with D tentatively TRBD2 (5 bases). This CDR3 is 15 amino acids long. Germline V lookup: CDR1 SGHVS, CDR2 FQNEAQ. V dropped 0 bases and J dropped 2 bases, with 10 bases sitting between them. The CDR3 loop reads CASSLARRGQETQYF. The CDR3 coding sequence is TGTGCCAGCAGCTTAGCTAGGAGAGGGCAAGAGACCCAGTACTTC. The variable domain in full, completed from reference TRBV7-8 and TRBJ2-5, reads GAGVSQSPRYKVAKRGQDVALRCDPISGHVSLFWYQQALGQGPEFLTYFQNEAQLDKSGLPSDRFFAERPEGSVSTLKIQRTQQEDSAVYLCASSLARRGQETQYFGPGTRLLVL.